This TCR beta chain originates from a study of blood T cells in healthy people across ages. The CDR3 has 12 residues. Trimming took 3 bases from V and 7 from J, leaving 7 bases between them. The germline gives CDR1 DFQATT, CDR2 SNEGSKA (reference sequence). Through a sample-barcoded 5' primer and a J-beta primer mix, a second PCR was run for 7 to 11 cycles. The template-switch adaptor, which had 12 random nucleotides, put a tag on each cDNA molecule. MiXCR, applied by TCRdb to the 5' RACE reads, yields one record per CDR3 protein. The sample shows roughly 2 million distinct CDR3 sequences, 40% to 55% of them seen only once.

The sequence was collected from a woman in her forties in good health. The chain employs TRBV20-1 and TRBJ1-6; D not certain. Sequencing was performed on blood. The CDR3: CSARADNSPLHF. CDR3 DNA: TGCAGTGCTAGGGCTGACAATTCACCCCTCCACTTT.